This T cell receptor (beta chain) comes out of a study of blood T cell repertoires in COVID-19. Study details: From T cells, B-cell-depleted T cells, or PBMCs came the material, which was cDNA or gDNA.

The CDR3 is made up of 16 amino acids. J lost 4 bases, V lost 5 bases, and 10 bases had no gene match. CDR1 is MDHEN and CDR2 is SYDVKM in the germline V gene. Per the study methods: Scientists estimated how many nucleated cells there were by amplifying reference gene primers. Data came from immunoSEQ multiplex PCR; TCRdb stores just in-frame clones and leaves some out. That table supplies the V and J calls and clone size; D and trimming were determined from the DNA. The repertoire has tens of thousands of clones, around 83% of them found once; the top ten carry 6.5% to 7.5%. Seattle participants joined during active infection and were tracked over time.

The specimen was peripheral blood. The receptor comes from a man aged 25-45 years with COVID-19, enrolled during active disease. The rearrangement links TRBV28 to TRBJ1-3; 8 positions match TRBD1. CDR3 sequence: CASSTPGQGAGNTIYF. In DNA, the CDR3 is TGTGCCAGCAGTACCCCTGGACAGGGAGCAGGAAACACCATATATTTT.